The 3 T cell receptor beta chains reported below all come from one sample, sequenced in a study of blood T cell repertoires in COVID-19. Only in-frame clones appear in the TCRdb table, and some are missing; sequencing was by immunoSEQ multiplex PCR. Of 130,000 to 150,000 clones in the sample, roughly 84% were seen once. The sample comprised PBMCs or T cells enriched from blood (not recorded which). These receptors all come from a woman in her forties or fifties who had been exposed to COVID-19.

The chain carries TRBV5-6 and TRBJ2-1; D is unresolved. Germline V gene lookup returns CDR1 SGHDT and CDR2 YYEEEE. This CDR3 contains 15 residues. The ends were cut back, 0 bases at V and 3 bases at J, with 10 bases in the middle. CDR3 bases: TGTGCCAGCAGCTTGGAGACTTATAACTACAATGAGCAGTTCTTC. The encoded protein is CASSLETYNYNEQFF.

Notes on this clone: An end of the junction does not agree with germline; a read error may underlie this. The sample contains more than one DNA sequence encoding this CDR3. The chain joins TRBV5-1 to TRBJ1-2; unclear D gene. This CDR3 is 14 amino acids long. Germline V gene sequence: CDR1 SGHRS, CDR2 YFSETQ. Written as DNA, the CDR3 is TGCGCCAGCAGCTTGGGTCCAAATAACTATGGCTACACCTTT. It is translated as CASSLGPNNYGYTF.

This chain connects TRBV27 to TRBJ2-7, with D perhaps TRBD2 (5 bases). The CDR3 extends over 15 amino acids. Germline CDR1 is MNHEY and CDR2 is SMNVEV (reference sequence). Trimming pared 5 bases from V and 6 bases from J, leaving 20 bases between. CDR3 in amino acids: CASSPYSALGSEQYF. The CDR3 bases are TGTGCCAGCAGTCCCTATAGCGCCCTAGGTAGCGAGCAGTACTTC.